This TCR beta chain was identified in a study of blood T cells in healthy people across ages. The V and J ends lost 7 bases and 4 bases respectively, with 15 bases between them. Germline V gene sequence: CDR1 SGDLS, CDR2 YYNGEE. This CDR3 spans 13 amino acids. The authors ran a second PCR of roughly 6 to 12 cycles using a sample-barcoded 5' primer and a J-beta primer mix. TCRdb reanalysed the 5' RACE reads using MiXCR and keeps one entry per CDR3 protein. The table lists approximately 1.5 million distinct CDR3 sequences, approximately 43% of them singletons. Sequencing was done on a sample of blood. The rearrangement joins TRBV9 to TRBJ2-7; TRBD2 is a possible D gene (5 bases). The origin of this receptor is a woman between 18 and 29 years old in good health. The CDR3 sequence is CASGASSGYEQYF. The CDR3 DNA is TGTGCCAGCGGCGCCAGTTCGGGGTACGAGCAGTACTTC.